Listed below are T cell receptor beta chains from one sample, sequenced in a study of blood T cells in healthy people across ages. TCRdb re-called the 5' RACE reads with MiXCR, one entry per CDR3 protein. Among hundreds of thousands of distinct CDR3 sequences listed, 20% to 25% were seen once. Sequencing input: blood. These receptors were collected from a man in his sixties or seventies in good health. Both conserved end residues are part of each CDR3. Fields, in order: clone size, J gene, V gene, D gene, CDR3 DNA, CDR3 protein. The D gene is left open where the match is weak. Clone sizes are given selectively: once, few, many, or a class where the clone is expanded.

abundance: few; j_gene: TRBJ2-7; v_gene: TRBV20-1; d_gene: .; CDR3nt: TGCAGTGCTAGAGGGCCGGACTTCAGCTACGAGCAGTACTTC; CDR3aa: CSARGPDFSYEQYF
abundance: many; j_gene: TRBJ2-3; v_gene: TRBV27; d_gene: .; CDR3nt: TGTGCCAGCAGTCTCTACAGGGGCACAGATACGCAGTATTTT; CDR3aa: CASSLYRGTDTQYF
abundance: few; j_gene: TRBJ1-3; v_gene: TRBV6-1; d_gene: TRBD1; CDR3nt: TGTGCCAGCAGTCGGGACAGCTCTGGAAACACCATATATTTT; CDR3aa: CASSRDSSGNTIYF
abundance: .; j_gene: TRBJ1-2; v_gene: TRBV20-1; d_gene: .; CDR3nt: TGCAGGGGCCAGGGCTATGGCTACACCTTC; CDR3aa: CRGQGYGYTF
abundance: few; j_gene: TRBJ2-7; v_gene: TRBV20-1; d_gene: .; CDR3nt: TGCAGTGCTAGAGGCCCGAGTGGGCACGAGCAGTACTTC; CDR3aa: CSARGPSGHEQYF
abundance: .; j_gene: TRBJ1-6; v_gene: TRBV2; d_gene: .; CDR3nt: TGTGCCAGCAGTCGAGAAATGTTCTATAATTCACCCCTCCACTTT; CDR3aa: CASSREMFYNSPLHF
abundance: .; j_gene: TRBJ2-3; v_gene: TRBV11-3; d_gene: TRBD2; CDR3nt: TGTGCCAGCAGCCCCGGGACTACTCTTTTCGCAGATACGCAGTATTTT; CDR3aa: CASSPGTTLFADTQYF
abundance: .; j_gene: TRBJ1-1; v_gene: TRBV4-2; d_gene: TRBD1; CDR3nt: TGTGCCAGCAGCCAGGGCCGAGACAGGGCCTATGAAGCTTTCTTT; CDR3aa: CASSQGRDRAYEAFF
abundance: .; j_gene: TRBJ2-1; v_gene: TRBV20-1; d_gene: TRBD2; CDR3nt: TGCAGTGCCCAAGGGACTAGCGGGCCATTCAATGAGCAGTTCTTC; CDR3aa: CSAQGTSGPFNEQFF
abundance: .; j_gene: TRBJ2-1; v_gene: TRBV7-3; d_gene: TRBD1; CDR3nt: TGTGCCAGCAGCGAAACCGGGACAGGGACATCCTACAATGAGCAGTTCTTC; CDR3aa: CASSETGTGTSYNEQFF
abundance: few; j_gene: TRBJ2-3; v_gene: TRBV12-5; d_gene: .; CDR3nt: TGTGCTAGTGGTCTCACAGGGATGGATACGCAGTATTTT; CDR3aa: CASGLTGMDTQYF
abundance: .; j_gene: TRBJ2-5; v_gene: TRBV5-4; d_gene: .; CDR3nt: TGTGCCAGCAGCACGGACCCCCTAAAAGAGACCCAGTACTTC; CDR3aa: CASSTDPLKETQYF
abundance: .; j_gene: TRBJ2-7; v_gene: TRBV9; d_gene: TRBD2; CDR3nt: TGTGCCAGCAGCCCCCAGGGAGGGGTTGAAAACGAGCAGTACTTC; CDR3aa: CASSPQGGVENEQYF
abundance: many; j_gene: TRBJ1-2; v_gene: TRBV7-9; d_gene: .; CDR3nt: TGTGCCAGCAGCTCGAGCACGCCGGTGGGTGGCTACACCTTC; CDR3aa: CASSSSTPVGGYTF
abundance: .; j_gene: TRBJ2-2; v_gene: TRBV6-6; d_gene: .; CDR3nt: TGTGCCAGCAATAGCGACCCCACCGGGGAGCTGTTTTTT; CDR3aa: CASNSDPTGELFF
abundance: few; j_gene: TRBJ2-5; v_gene: TRBV2; d_gene: .; CDR3nt: TGTGCCAGCAAGACGGACAGTAGGGGAGAGACCCAGTACTTC; CDR3aa: CASKTDSRGETQYF
abundance: .; j_gene: TRBJ1-4; v_gene: TRBV28; d_gene: TRBD1; CDR3nt: TGTGCCAGCAGTTTCCAGGGGGAATCTGAAAAACTGTTTTTT; CDR3aa: CASSFQGESEKLFF
abundance: few; j_gene: TRBJ2-5; v_gene: TRBV12-3/TRBV12-4; d_gene: .; CDR3nt: TGTGCCAGTGGCTGGGGGCAAACACAAGAGACCCAGTACTTC; CDR3aa: CASGWGQTQETQYF
abundance: .; j_gene: TRBJ1-1; v_gene: TRBV20-1; d_gene: .; CDR3nt: TGCAGTGCTTACAGGGTCGGAGCTGAAGCTTTCTTT; CDR3aa: CSAYRVGAEAFF
abundance: few; j_gene: TRBJ2-1; v_gene: TRBV11-2; d_gene: TRBD1; CDR3nt: TGTGCCAGCAGCCCACTACCGCCGGGACAGACTTACAATGAGCAGTTCTTC; CDR3aa: CASSPLPPGQTYNEQFF
abundance: few; j_gene: TRBJ2-3; v_gene: TRBV7-9; d_gene: TRBD2; CDR3nt: TGTGCCGGCAAGAAGTCACTAGCGTTGGTAGATACGCAGTATTTT; CDR3aa: CAGKKSLALVDTQYF
abundance: few; j_gene: TRBJ1-1; v_gene: TRBV5-1; d_gene: TRBD1; CDR3nt: TGCGCCAGCAGCTCGGGACAGGGAAGAAACACTGAAGCTTTCTTT; CDR3aa: CASSSGQGRNTEAFF
abundance: few; j_gene: TRBJ2-7; v_gene: TRBV3-1; d_gene: TRBD2; CDR3nt: TGTGCCAGCAGCACCTTGCTAGCGGGAGGGTCCTACGAGCAGTACTTC; CDR3aa: CASSTLLAGGSYEQYF
abundance: .; j_gene: TRBJ2-7; v_gene: TRBV5-5; d_gene: .; CDR3nt: TGTGCCAGCAGCTTGGGGGGACGCGACCAAGCCTACGAGCAGTACTTC; CDR3aa: CASSLGGRDQAYEQYF
abundance: few; j_gene: TRBJ2-5; v_gene: TRBV3-1; d_gene: .; CDR3nt: TGTGCCAGCAGCCAGAGCGACAGTGAGCAGTACTTC; CDR3aa: CASSQSDSEQYF
abundance: .; j_gene: TRBJ1-2; v_gene: TRBV25-1; d_gene: .; CDR3nt: TGTGCCAGCCGAGACGCAGGAGTCGGCTACACCTTC; CDR3aa: CASRDAGVGYTF
abundance: many; j_gene: TRBJ2-7; v_gene: TRBV5-1; d_gene: .; CDR3nt: TGCGCCAGCAGCTTGGAAGGGTCCTACGAGCAGTACTTC; CDR3aa: CASSLEGSYEQYF
abundance: once; j_gene: TRBJ2-1; v_gene: TRBV20-1; d_gene: .; CDR3nt: TGCAGTGCCGCGAGTCGGGGTCCCTACAATGAGCAGTTCTTC; CDR3aa: CSAASRGPYNEQFF
abundance: .; j_gene: TRBJ1-4; v_gene: TRBV4-1; d_gene: .; CDR3nt: TGCGCCAGCAGCCTATCGGCAGAAAAACTGTTTTTT; CDR3aa: CASSLSAEKLFF
abundance: few; j_gene: TRBJ2-2; v_gene: TRBV11-2; d_gene: .; CDR3nt: TGTGCCAGCAGCTTAGATGGGTATACCGGGGAGCTGTTTTTT; CDR3aa: CASSLDGYTGELFF
abundance: .; j_gene: TRBJ2-7; v_gene: TRBV2; d_gene: TRBD2; CDR3nt: TGTGCCAGCAGTGATAATTCCGGGACTAGCGGGTACCGGGCCTACGAGCAGTACTTC; CDR3aa: CASSDNSGTSGYRAYEQYF
abundance: .; j_gene: TRBJ2-3; v_gene: TRBV20-1; d_gene: TRBD2; CDR3nt: TGCAGTGCTCGTGGGGCGGGAGTCACAGATACGCAGTATTTT; CDR3aa: CSARGAGVTDTQYF
abundance: once; j_gene: TRBJ2-1; v_gene: TRBV27; d_gene: TRBD2; CDR3nt: TGTGCCAGCAGGGATACTAGCGCCGACTCCTACAATGAGCAGTTCTTC; CDR3aa: CASRDTSADSYNEQFF
abundance: .; j_gene: TRBJ1-2; v_gene: TRBV14; d_gene: TRBD1; CDR3nt: TGTGCCAGCAGCCAAGGTTATCGGACAGGGGTTGGCTACACCTTC; CDR3aa: CASSQGYRTGVGYTF
abundance: .; j_gene: TRBJ2-3; v_gene: TRBV30; d_gene: .; CDR3nt: TGTGCCTGGGAACGGGCAGATACGCAGTATTTT; CDR3aa: CAWERADTQYF
abundance: .; j_gene: TRBJ1-2; v_gene: TRBV7-9; d_gene: .; CDR3nt: TGTGCCAGCAGCTTAGGACAGCGGGGCTACACCTTC; CDR3aa: CASSLGQRGYTF
abundance: few; j_gene: TRBJ2-3; v_gene: TRBV11-2; d_gene: .; CDR3nt: TGTGCCAGCAGCACAGTATCGGTAGCAGCAGATACGCAGTATTTT; CDR3aa: CASSTVSVAADTQYF
abundance: .; j_gene: TRBJ2-6; v_gene: TRBV6-6; d_gene: .; CDR3nt: TGTGCCAGCAGTACGAGACGGATCTCTGGGGCCAACGTCCTGACTTTC; CDR3aa: CASSTRRISGANVLTF
abundance: many; j_gene: TRBJ2-7; v_gene: TRBV27; d_gene: .; CDR3nt: TGTGCCAGCAGTTCATCAGGGATCTCCTACGAGCAGTACTTC; CDR3aa: CASSSSGISYEQYF
abundance: few; j_gene: TRBJ2-7; v_gene: TRBV5-1; d_gene: .; CDR3nt: TGCGCCAGCAGCTTGTATCAGGGGAACTACGAGCAGTACTTC; CDR3aa: CASSLYQGNYEQYF
abundance: few; j_gene: TRBJ2-1; v_gene: TRBV20-1; d_gene: .; CDR3nt: TGCAGTGCTACCTTGCCGCGGAGCTCCTACAATGAGCAGTTCTTC; CDR3aa: CSATLPRSSYNEQFF
abundance: .; j_gene: TRBJ2-7; v_gene: TRBV29-1; d_gene: TRBD2; CDR3nt: TGCAGCGTTGCGCCGGGAGGGTGGGACGAGCAGTACTTC; CDR3aa: CSVAPGGWDEQYF
abundance: few; j_gene: TRBJ2-1; v_gene: TRBV4-1; d_gene: TRBD1; CDR3nt: TGCGCCAGCAGCCAGGGACAGGGGGGTTCCCTAGTTACTAATGAGCAGTTCTTC; CDR3aa: CASSQGQGGSLVTNEQFF
abundance: many; j_gene: TRBJ2-3; v_gene: TRBV20-1; d_gene: .; CDR3nt: TGCAGTGCTACTCAGGGGCTGACGACAGATACGCAGTATTTT; CDR3aa: CSATQGLTTDTQYF
abundance: .; j_gene: TRBJ2-7; v_gene: TRBV15; d_gene: TRBD2; CDR3nt: TGTGCCACCAGCGGAGATTCTAGCGGAACCTACGAGCAGTACTTC; CDR3aa: CATSGDSSGTYEQYF
abundance: .; j_gene: TRBJ2-3; v_gene: TRBV20-1; d_gene: TRBD2; CDR3nt: TGCAGTGCCCACGCGGAGCGGGAGTTGTATACGCAGTATTTT; CDR3aa: CSAHAERELYTQYF
abundance: .; j_gene: TRBJ2-2; v_gene: TRBV2; d_gene: TRBD2; CDR3nt: TGTGCCAGCAGTGAAGATAGCGGGTCCGGGGAGCTGTTTTTT; CDR3aa: CASSEDSGSGELFF
abundance: .; j_gene: TRBJ2-2; v_gene: TRBV11-2; d_gene: TRBD2; CDR3nt: TGTGCCAGCAGCTTAGATCACGCGGGAGGCACCGGGGAGCAGTTTTTT; CDR3aa: CASSLDHAGGTGEQFF
abundance: many; j_gene: TRBJ2-2; v_gene: TRBV7-6; d_gene: TRBD2; CDR3nt: TGTGCCAGCAGCTCAGACCAGGGACTAGCAATGGCCGGGGAGCTGTTTTTT; CDR3aa: CASSSDQGLAMAGELFF
abundance: .; j_gene: TRBJ2-4; v_gene: TRBV28; d_gene: .; CDR3nt: TGTGCCAGCAGTCCCTGGGACGGCTTAGCCAAAAACATTCAGTACTTC; CDR3aa: CASSPWDGLAKNIQYF
abundance: few; j_gene: TRBJ2-1; v_gene: TRBV4-1; d_gene: .; CDR3nt: TGCGCCAGCAGCCAAGATCACCAGGGCCGGGAGCAGTTCTTC; CDR3aa: CASSQDHQGREQFF
abundance: few; j_gene: TRBJ2-7; v_gene: TRBV20-1; d_gene: TRBD1; CDR3nt: TGCAGTGCTGCCCAGGGGGTTCTCTACGAGCAGTACTTC; CDR3aa: CSAAQGVLYEQYF
abundance: .; j_gene: TRBJ2-5; v_gene: TRBV4-2; d_gene: TRBD2; CDR3nt: TGTGCCAGCAGCCAAGCTCCCGTTGGGGCGGGAGTGGTGGAGCAGTACTTC; CDR3aa: CASSQAPVGAGVVEQYF